What follows is one T cell receptor beta chain and its context. RNA transcripts gave rise to amplified TCR beta CDR3 regions. When the TCR CDR3 underwent first-round RT-PCR, the HTBI primer set was used. TCRdb independently ran MiXCR on the multiplex PCR reads; one entry per CDR3 protein. The sample records a few hundred thousand distinct CDR3 sequences, approximately 15% being singletons. Patients aged 18 to 65 had newly diagnosed hyperthyroidism lasting under 2 months. Pregnant or lactating patients were excluded, as were those with uncontrolled infection or other autoimmune disease. The PBMCs were sourced from fresh peripheral blood (more than 9 ml). This entry belongs to a study of T cells in Graves' hyperthyroidism and ophthalmopathy. The CDR3 has 15 amino acids. The V gene's germline CDR1 is GTSNPN and CDR2 SVGIG (reference sequence). The V end lost 5 bases, the J end lost 2 bases, and 19 bases lay between the germline ends.

The receptor was isolated from a middle-aged woman with Graves' hyperthyroidism. The J gene is TRBJ2-7, the V gene TRBV30; either TRBD1 or TRBD2 may supply D (6 bases each). Sequencing was carried out using blood. The CDR3 spells CAWGGGPNPPYEQYF. In nucleotides, the CDR3 is TGTGCCTGGGGTGGGGGGCCGAATCCACCCTACGAGCAGTACTTC.